The present T cell receptor (beta chain) was sequenced within a study of blood T cell repertoires in COVID-19. In the case of this clone: This same CDR3 is encoded by further DNA sequences in the sample.

Recruited during active infection, patients (from Seattle) were subsequently followed longitudinally. CDR1 is KGHDR and CDR2 is SFDVKD in the germline V gene. This CDR3 region has 14 residues. V lost 4 bases, J lost 1 base, and 3 bases stayed unmatched. The method was immunoSEQ multiplex PCR; TCRdb's version includes in-frame clones alone and lacks a portion of them. The repertoire consists of approximately 330,000 clones, with 87% occurring once and the leading ten covering roughly 8.9%. V is TRBV24-1 and J is TRBJ2-7, with 7 nucleotides matching TRBD2. The sequence was collected from a man younger than 45 with COVID-19, enrolled during active disease. The specimen sequenced was peripheral blood. The CDR3 nucleotides read TGTGCCACCAGTGAAACGGGAGGTTCCTACGAGCAGTACTTC. Translation gives CATSETGGSYEQYF.